This T cell receptor beta chain derives from a study of shared clonotypes between healthy human individuals. The deep-level immunoSEQ assay was used. In the authors' methods: From ImmunoSEQ came sequences covering only the junction and carrying no quality scores, so filtering differed. This table comes from immunoSEQ multiplex PCR, and its TCRdb copy is limited to in-frame clones, with some not included. V and J calls and clone size are copied from that table; D and trimming were computed from the DNA. The repertoire includes over 2 million clones, around 96% of them detected once, and 1.1% sits in the top ten. Terminally differentiated effector memory CD45RA+ cells were left out of the naive CD8 fraction, which was CD45RO-negative and positively selected for CCR7. Whole-study results and caveats: Compared with memory subsets, naive subsets generally had larger estimated richness. Enrolling few donors narrowed the genetic and exposure-history diversity that was represented.

The germline CDR1 and CDR2 sequences are SGHRS and YFSETQ. V dropped 7 bases and J dropped 2 bases, with 16 bases sitting between them. This CDR3 spans 14 amino acids. On this clone: What it recognizes is unknown.

This receptor was taken from a young man in good health. Sequenced material: naive CD8+ T cells sorted from blood. The chain has TRBV5-1 and TRBJ2-7; D is perhaps TRBD1 or TRBD2 (5 bases each). DNA of the CDR3: TGCGCCAGCTCCGTGGGTAGGGACGCCTACGAGCAGTACTTC. Protein: CASSVGRDAYEQYF.